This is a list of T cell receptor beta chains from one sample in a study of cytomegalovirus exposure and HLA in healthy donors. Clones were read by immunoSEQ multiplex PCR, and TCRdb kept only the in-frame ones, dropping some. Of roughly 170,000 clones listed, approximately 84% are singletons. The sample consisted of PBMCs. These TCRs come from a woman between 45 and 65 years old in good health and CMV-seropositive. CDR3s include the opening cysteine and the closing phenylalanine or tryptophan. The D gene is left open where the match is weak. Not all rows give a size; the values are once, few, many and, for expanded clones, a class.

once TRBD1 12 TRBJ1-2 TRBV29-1 CSGEQGVGGYTF TGCAGCGGAGAACAGGGGGTCGGGGGCTACACCTTC
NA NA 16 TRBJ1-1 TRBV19 CASRWSPTGKNTEAFF TGTGCCAGTAGATGGTCCCCCACAGGGAAGAACACTGAAGCTTTCTTT
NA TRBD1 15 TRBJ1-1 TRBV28 CASSSPTGGNTEAFF TGTGCCAGCAGCTCCCCGACAGGGGGGAACACTGAAGCTTTCTTT
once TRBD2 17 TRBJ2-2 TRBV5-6 CASSLWGLAGNGGELFF TGTGCCAGCAGCTTATGGGGTCTAGCGGGAAATGGCGGGGAGCTGTTTTTT
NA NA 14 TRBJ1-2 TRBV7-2 CASSFVREDYGYTF TGTGCCAGCAGCTTTGTCAGGGAAGACTATGGCTACACCTTC
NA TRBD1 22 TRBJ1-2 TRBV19 CASSIRVGVQGASSVVVYGYTF TGTGCTAGTAGTATAAGAGTTGGCGTTCAGGGGGCGTCCTCAGTTGTCGTCTATGGCTACACCTTC
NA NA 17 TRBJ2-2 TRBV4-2 CASSQDLGLRVTGELFF TGTGCCAGCAGCCAAGATCTGGGACTGAGGGTGACCGGGGAGCTGTTTTTT
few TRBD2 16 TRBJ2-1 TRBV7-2 CASSRTSGGFLNEQFF TGTGCCAGCAGCAGGACTAGCGGGGGGTTTTTAAATGAGCAGTTCTTC
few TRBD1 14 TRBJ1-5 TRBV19 CATKAGQGGQPQHF TGTGCCACCAAGGCTGGACAGGGCGGTCAGCCCCAGCATTTT
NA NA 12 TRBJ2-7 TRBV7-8 CASSPYFYEQYF TGTGCCAGCAGCCCTTATTTTTACGAGCAGTACTTC
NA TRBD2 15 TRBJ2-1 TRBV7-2 CASSPLAGIPNEQFF TGTGCCAGCAGCCCCTTAGCGGGGATTCCCAATGAGCAGTTCTTC
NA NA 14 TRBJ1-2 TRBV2 CASSEARLGGGYTF TGTGCCAGCAGTGAAGCTCGGTTAGGAGGTGGCTACACCTTC
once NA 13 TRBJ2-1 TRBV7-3 CASSLREYNEQFF TGTGCCAGCAGCTTGCGGGAATACAATGAGCAGTTCTTC
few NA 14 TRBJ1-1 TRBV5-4 CASSLVGENTEAFF TGTGCCAGCAGCCTGGTAGGAGAGAACACTGAAGCTTTCTTT
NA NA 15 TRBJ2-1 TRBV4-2 CASSQERSFYNEQFF TGTGCCAGCAGCCAAGAGAGGAGCTTTTACAATGAGCAGTTCTTC
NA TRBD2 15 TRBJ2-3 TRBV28 CASSLGLARADTQYF TGTGCCAGCAGTTTGGGACTAGCACGCGCAGATACGCAGTATTTT
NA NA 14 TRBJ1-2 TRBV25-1 CASNPDRLDYGYTF TGTGCCAGCAACCCCGACAGGTTGGACTATGGCTACACCTTC
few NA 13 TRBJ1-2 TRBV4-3 CASSQVSRSGYTF TGCGCCAGCAGCCAAGTATCTCGGAGTGGCTACACCTTC
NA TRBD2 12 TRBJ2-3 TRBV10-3 CATLAGADTQYF TGTGCCACACTAGCGGGAGCCGATACGCAGTATTTT
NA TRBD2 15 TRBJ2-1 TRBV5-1 CASSSERGAYNEQFF TGCGCCAGCAGCTCCGAGCGGGGGGCTTACAATGAGCAGTTCTTC
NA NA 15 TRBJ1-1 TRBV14 CASSQRGRGGTEAFF TGTGCCAGCAGCCAAAGAGGTAGGGGGGGTACTGAAGCTTTCTTT
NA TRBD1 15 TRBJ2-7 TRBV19 CASSIEAGQGYEQYF TGTGCCAGTAGTATAGAGGCGGGACAGGGTTACGAGCAGTACTTC
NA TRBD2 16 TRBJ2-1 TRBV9 CASSVTLAGSHNEQFF TGTGCCAGCAGCGTAACCCTAGCGGGGAGCCACAATGAGCAGTTCTTC
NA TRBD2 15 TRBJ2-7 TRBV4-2 CASSQGTSGTYEQYF TGTGCCAGCAGCCAAGGGACTAGCGGGACCTACGAGCAGTACTTC
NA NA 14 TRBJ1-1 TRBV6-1 CASSRGQMNTEAFF TGTGCCAGCAGCCGCGGGCAGATGAACACTGAAGCTTTCTTT
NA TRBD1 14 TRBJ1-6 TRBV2 CASRFTGEHSPLHF TGTGCCAGCAGATTTACAGGGGAGCATTCACCCCTCCACTTT
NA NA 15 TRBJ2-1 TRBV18 CASSPLTGTYNEQFF TGTGCCAGCTCACCACTAACGGGAACCTACAATGAGCAGTTCTTC
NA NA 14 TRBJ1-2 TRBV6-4 CASTPTGWYGGYTF TGTGCCAGCACCCCGACGGGGTGGTATGGTGGCTACACCTTC
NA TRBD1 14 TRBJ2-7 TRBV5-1 CASSLGTGFYEQYF TGCGCCAGCAGCTTGGGGACAGGGTTCTACGAGCAGTACTTC
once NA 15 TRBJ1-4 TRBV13 CASSLSGLTNEKLFF TGTGCCAGCAGCTTATCAGGATTAACTAATGAAAAACTGTTTTTT
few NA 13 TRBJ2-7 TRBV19 CASSIGTPYEQYF TGTGCCAGTAGTATCGGTACCCCGTACGAGCAGTACTTC
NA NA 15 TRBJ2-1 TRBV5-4 CASSLNLGPINEQFF TGTGCCAGCAGCTTGAATCTGGGCCCCATCAATGAGCAGTTCTTC
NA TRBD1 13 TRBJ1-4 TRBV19 CASSTTGAEKLFF TGTGCCAGTAGTACCACAGGGGCCGAAAAACTGTTTTTT
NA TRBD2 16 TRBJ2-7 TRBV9 CASSVDPSGRVGEQYF TGTGCCAGCAGCGTAGACCCTAGCGGGAGGGTGGGAGAGCAGTACTTC
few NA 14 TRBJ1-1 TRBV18 CASSLPGMNTEAFF TGTGCCAGCTCACTTCCAGGGATGAACACTGAAGCTTTCTTT
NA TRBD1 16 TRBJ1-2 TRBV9 CASSRSGPTGVDGYTF TGTGCCAGCAGCCGTAGTGGACCCACAGGGGTCGATGGCTACACCTTC
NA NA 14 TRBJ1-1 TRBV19 CASSEPGTGTEAFF TGTGCCAGTAGTGAACCCGGCACGGGGACTGAAGCTTTCTTT
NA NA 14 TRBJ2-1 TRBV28 CASMKSGSYNEQFF TGTGCCAGCATGAAGTCGGGTTCCTACAATGAGCAGTTCTTC
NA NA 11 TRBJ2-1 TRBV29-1 CSVDQGNEQFF TGCAGCGTTGACCAGGGGAATGAGCAGTTCTTC
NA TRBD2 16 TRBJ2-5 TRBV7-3 CASSSGVAGGSETQYF TGTGCCAGCAGCTCCGGGGTAGCGGGAGGTTCAGAGACCCAGTACTTC
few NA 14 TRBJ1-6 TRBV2 CASIVGAYNSPLHF TGTGCCAGCATCGTAGGGGCCTATAATTCACCCCTCCACTTT
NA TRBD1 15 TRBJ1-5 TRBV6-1 CASSGGTVGDQPQHF TGTGCCAGCAGTGGGGGGACAGTCGGAGATCAGCCCCAGCATTTT
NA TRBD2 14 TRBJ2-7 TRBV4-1 CASSPDGTSGEQYF TGCGCCAGCAGCCCCGACGGGACTAGCGGCGAGCAGTACTTC
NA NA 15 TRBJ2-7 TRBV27 CASSFQGGSLDEQYF TGTGCCAGCAGTTTTCAGGGGGGCTCCCTAGACGAGCAGTACTTC
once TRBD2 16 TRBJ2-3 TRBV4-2 CASSQGGLADTDTQYF TGTGCCAGCAGCCAAGGGGGACTAGCGGATACAGATACGCAGTATTTT
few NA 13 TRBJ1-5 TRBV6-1 CASSEVENQPQHF TGTGCCAGCAGCGAAGTGGAGAATCAGCCCCAGCATTTT